Presented here are 24 T cell receptor beta chains from one specimen sequenced in a study of technical replicates of blood from a handful of donors. Sequenced by immunoSEQ multiplex PCR; TCRdb stores in-frame clones only, minus some. This sample yields tens of thousands of clones, of which 94% are seen a single time; 0.2% to 0.25% belongs to the top ten. Sample: T cells isolated from PBMCs. The source is a human donor in good health.

The V call is TRBV12-5, the J call TRBJ2-3, with 11 bases identical to TRBD2. The trim removed 3 bases at V and 1 base at J, leaving 3 bases unmatched. The V gene's germline CDR1 is LGHNT and CDR2 FRNRAP. The CDR3 runs 16 residues. The CDR3 reads CASGFASGGRTDTQYF. DNA for the CDR3: TGTGCTAGTGGTTTTGCTAGCGGGGGGCGCACAGATACGCAGTATTTT.

The chain couples TRBV7-8 to TRBJ2-7; TRBD1 aligns across 11 bases. Germline assignment: CDR1 SGHVS and CDR2 FQNEAQ. This CDR3 region has 14 residues. V gave up 4 bases and J gave up 4 bases; unmatched junction bases: 3. The CDR3 DNA reads TGTGCCAGCAGCTGGACAGGGGGCGGGTACGAGCAGTACTTC. Translated: CASSWTGGGYEQYF.

This sequence joins TRBV10-3 and TRBJ2-3, with TRBD2 matching 10 bases. The CDR3 is 14 residues long. V gave up 6 bases and J gave up 5 bases; unmatched junction bases: 5. Germline V gene data show CDR1 as ENHRY and CDR2 as SYGVKD. The CDR3 DNA follows: TGTGCCATCAGAAAAGCGGGGGGGAGAGATACGCAGTATTTT. This gives the protein CAIRKAGGRDTQYF.

The genes are TRBV13 and TRBJ2-7, with 7 nucleotides matching TRBD1. The V and J ends lost 5 bases and 0 bases, in that order; junction bases with no gene match: 10. Per the germline V gene, CDR1 is PRHDT and CDR2 is FYEKMQ (reference sequence). CDR3 length: 16 residues. CDR3 residues: CASSRLTGEASYEQYF. In nucleotides, the CDR3 is TGTGCCAGCAGCAGACTCACAGGGGAAGCCTCCTACGAGCAGTACTTC.

The rearrangement links TRBV5-1 to TRBJ2-3; 8 positions match TRBD2. CDR1 is SGHRS and CDR2 is YFSETQ in the germline V gene. The V segment lost 2 bases and the J segment 2 bases; nucleotides outside the gene matches: 16. The CDR3 consists of 19 residues. DNA of the CDR3: TGCGCCAGCAGCTTTTTCCCCAGCGGGAGAACTGGAATCACAGATACGCAGTATTTT. It specifies CASSFFPSGRTGITDTQYF.

This sequence joins TRBV9 and TRBJ2-3; D gene unclear. The CDR3 covers 15 residues. Looked up from germline, CDR1 is SGDLS and CDR2 is YYNGEE. The V end was cut by 0 bases, the J end by 2 bases, with 10 bases between. CDR3 sequence reads: CASSVGSRTTDTQYF. Written as DNA, the CDR3 is TGTGCCAGCAGCGTAGGGAGCAGAACCACAGATACGCAGTATTTT.

This clone was observed a few times. The chain uses TRBV12-5 and TRBJ1-1; D gene unclear. The V gene lost 2 bases and the J gene lost 1 base, with 8 bases spanning the gap. The CDR3 sequence is 14 residues long. Germline V gene lookup returns CDR1 LGHNT and CDR2 FRNRAP. CDR3 residues: CASGLSTGNTEAFF. The CDR3 DNA reads as TGTGCTAGTGGTTTGTCGACGGGGAACACTGAAGCTTTCTTT.

The chain uses TRBV6-5 and TRBJ2-3; D may be TRBD2 (6 bases). The CDR3 is 16 amino acids. Deletions cut 1 base from V and 4 bases from J, with 15 bases between. Germline V gene lookup returns CDR1 MNHEY and CDR2 SVGAGI. The CDR3 spells CASSYFPGGSADTQYF. CDR3 DNA: TGTGCCAGCAGTTACTTTCCTGGGGGGTCGGCAGATACGCAGTATTTT.

This clone was detected once. The CDR3 is CASSLASRQTNEKLFF. In DNA, the CDR3 is TGTGCCAGCAGCTTAGCATCCAGGCAGACTAATGAAAAACTGTTTTTT. The rearrangement joins TRBV7-9 to TRBJ1-4; D uncertain. V lost 0 bases to trimming and J lost 2 bases, with 10 bases between them. Germline V gives CDR1 SEHNR, CDR2 FQNEAQ (reference sequence). The CDR3 has 16 amino acids.

This chain uses TRBV10-2 with TRBJ1-2; possible D gene TRBD1, 5 bases. Trimming cost V 3 bases and J 4 bases, with 9 bases left between them. Germline V lookup: CDR1 WSHSY, CDR2 SAAADI. This CDR3 has 13 residues. CDR3 residues: CASSEAGFYGYTF. The CDR3 DNA reads as TGCGCCAGCAGTGAAGCAGGGTTCTATGGCTACACCTTC.

The J gene is TRBJ2-7, the V gene TRBV5-4, with 8 bases that match TRBD2. Per germline, CDR1 SGHNT and CDR2 YYREEE (reference sequence). V gave up 1 base and J gave up 2 bases; unmatched junction bases: 2. CDR3 length equals 14 residues. The CDR3: CASSLSSGPYEQYF. In DNA form, the CDR3 reads TGTGCCAGCAGCTTGTCTAGCGGGCCCTACGAGCAGTACTTC.

V is TRBV28 and J is TRBJ2-3; D might be TRBD1 (6 bases). Germline loops: CDR1 MDHEN, CDR2 SYDVKM. The ends were cut back, 10 bases at V and 2 bases at J, with 13 bases in the middle. The CDR3 has 13 amino acids. The CDR3 here is CATWDKLTDTQYF. Here the CDR3 DNA reads TGTGCCACCTGGGACAAACTCACAGATACGCAGTATTTT.

The genes are TRBV7-9 and TRBJ1-1, with 7 bases lining up with TRBD1. Germline trimming cut 4 bases from V and 1 base from J; bases unmatched to any gene: 6. Germline CDR1 is SEHNR and CDR2 is FQNEAQ (reference sequence). The length of the CDR3 is 15 residues. The DNA of the CDR3 is TGTGCCAGCAGCTCAATTACAGGGGAGAACACTGAAGCTTTCTTT. Translated, it gives CASSSITGENTEAFF.

The chain combines TRBV7-9 with TRBJ2-7; weak D call: TRBD2 (6 bases). Germline-derived CDR1 and CDR2 are SEHNR and FQNEAQ (reference sequence). The V and J ends lost 1 base and 7 bases respectively, with 20 bases between them. The CDR3 runs to 16 residues. The CDR3 DNA reads TGTGCCAGCAGCTTAGGCGCTAGCAGTGCAAGCGGGGAGCAGTACTTC. Protein sequence: CASSLGASSASGEQYF.

The V gene is TRBV5-1, the J gene TRBJ2-1, with 11 nucleotides matching TRBD1. Trimming at V came to 4 bases and at J to 8 bases, leaving 11 bases not matched to a gene. This CDR3 spans 16 amino acids. Germline values: CDR1 SGHRS, CDR2 YFSETQ. The CDR3 nucleotides read TGCGCCAGCAGCCTCGGACCGGGACAGGGGGGAGATGAGCAGTTCTTC. It translates to CASSLGPGQGGDEQFF.

This sequence joins TRBV5-1 and TRBJ1-2; weak D call: TRBD1 (6 bases). The CDR3 has 13 amino acids. Germline CDR1 reads SGHRS; CDR2 reads YFSETQ. Trimming left V 5 bases short and J 8 bases short, with 16 bases between. CDR3 sequence: CASSLLSGVGYTF. The CDR3 DNA follows: TGCGCCAGCAGTTTACTCTCAGGGGTCGGCTACACCTTC.

V gene TRBV28 combines with J gene TRBJ2-7, with 8 bases that match TRBD1. Germline V CDR1 and CDR2: MDHEN, SYDVKM. The CDR3 runs 15 residues. V trimming: 7 bases; J trimming: 7 bases; junction bases outside the gene matches: 15. The CDR3 bases are TGTGCCAGCACCACCCGCTGGGACAGGCTCGGAGAGCAGTACTTC. Residues: CASTTRWDRLGEQYF. Together with reference TRBV28 and TRBJ2-7, the CDR3 gives the full variable domain: DVKVTQSSRYLVKRTGEKVFLECVQDMDHENMFWYRQDPGLGLRLIYFSYDVKMKEKGDIPEGYSVSREKKERFSLILESASTNQTSMYLCASTTRWDRLGEQYFGPGTRLTVT.

The chain links TRBV19 to TRBJ1-6, with 8 bases matching TRBD1. V dropped 5 bases and J dropped 7; count of bases not matched to a gene: 7. Germline CDR1 reads LNHDA; CDR2 reads SQIVND (reference sequence). The CDR3 extends over 15 amino acids. The CDR3 DNA follows: TGTGCCAGTAGTCCAGGGACAGGAACAAATTCACCCCTCCACTTT. It translates to CASSPGTGTNSPLHF.

J is TRBJ1-2 and V is TRBV10-3; no clear D gene. Germline V gene data show CDR1 as ENHRY and CDR2 as SYGVKD. Trimming removed 9 bases from V and 10 bases from J, with 15 bases in between. This CDR3 comprises 11 residues. The CDR3 DNA reads as TGTGCCATTGGAAATGGGCAGTTCTACACCTTC. As protein: CAIGNGQFYTF.

This clone occurred once. The chain recombines TRBV6-5 with TRBJ1-2, with a weak D call TRBD1 (5 bases). V lost 4 bases and J lost 3, with 18 bases in between. The CDR3 totals 16 residues. Germline loops: CDR1 MNHEY, CDR2 SVGAGI. The CDR3 sequence: CASSWLVRGSHYGYTF. The CDR3 DNA reads TGTGCCAGCAGTTGGTTGGTTCGGGGGTCCCACTATGGCTACACCTTC.

CDR3 amino acids: CASKGQGTGELFF. The CDR3 DNA is TGTGCCAGCAAGGGCCAGGGCACCGGGGAGCTGTTTTTT. The chain links TRBV11-3 to TRBJ2-2; TRBD1 is a possible D gene (5 bases). CDR3 length: 13 amino acids. The germline CDR1 and CDR2 sequences are SGHNT and YENEEA. V lost 7 bases to trimming and J lost 4 bases, with 10 bases between them.

The CDR3 sequence: CASSLSAAGAGSPLHF. The CDR3 DNA is TGCGCCAGCAGCTTGTCAGCGGCAGGGGCTGGATCACCCCTCCACTTT. The chain links TRBV5-1 to TRBJ1-6; weak D call: TRBD1 (6 bases). This CDR3 has 16 residues. V was trimmed by 1 base and J by 10 bases, leaving 18 bases between them. Germline V gene lookup returns CDR1 SGHRS and CDR2 YFSETQ.

The chain employs TRBV13 and TRBJ2-1, with TRBD2 matching 8 bases. This CDR3 contains 14 residues. Germline lookup yields CDR1 PRHDT and CDR2 FYEKMQ (reference sequence). The ends lost 4 bases at V and 5 bases at J; junction bases unmatched: 4. CDR3 bases: TGTGCCAGCAGCTATCTCGGGGGGGACAATGAGCAGTTCTTC. This encodes CASSYLGGDNEQFF.

The rearrangement uses TRBV5-4 and TRBJ2-1; D not resolved. Trimming removed 1 base from V and 8 bases from J, with 4 bases in between. CDR1 is SGHNT and CDR2 is YYREEE in the germline V gene (reference sequence). The CDR3 contains 11 residues. DNA of the CDR3: TGTGCCAGCAGCTTGCAGGATGAGCAGTTCTTC. Its translation is CASSLQDEQFF.